This T cell receptor (beta chain) was documented in a study of CXCR3-negative and CXCR3-positive naive CD8 T cells. In regard to this clonotype: Its antigen is as yet unknown.

UMI-labeled 5' RACE TRB cDNA libraries were prepared from the cells. TCRdb reprocessed the 5' RACE reads and reports one entry per CDR3 protein, with no DNA. The sample yields approximately 83,000 distinct CDR3 sequences, of which the top ten take up 1.6%. Overall study results and limits: TRB CDR3s were more hydrophobic in CXCR3-positive than in CXCR3-negative naive cells. CXCR3 expression partially decreased after cryopreservation; most assays used fresh PBMCs. Naive subsets were similarly diverse, while memory CD8+ repertoires were much less diverse. Naive subsets did not differ in surface CD5, and the authors estimated TCR strength using properties of the TRB CDR3.

There are 14 residues in the CDR3. The germline V gene has CDR1 MGHDK and CDR2 SYGVNS. Specimen: naive CXCR3- CD8+ T cells from blood. Subset here: CD45RO-CCR7+CD27+CD95- naive CD8+ T cells lacking CXCR3 (TNR3-). The receptor comes from a human donor in good health. Some clones in this sample may be carry-over from other donors' samples. The chain joins TRBV25-1 to TRBJ2-3; TCRdb outputs TRBD1, but without DNA this stays unchecked. The CDR3 loop is CASEPGQGLNTQYF.